The clone carrying this T cell receptor beta chain has ten or more counts. Its antigen is currently unknown. The CDR3 contains 15 residues. The V end lost 4 bases, the J end lost 8 bases, and 17 bases lay between the germline ends. Per the germline V gene, CDR1 is KGHDR and CDR2 is SFDVKD. Using quantitative 5'-RACE with molecular barcodes, the authors made TCR beta libraries. Via MiXCR, TCRdb re-called the 5' RACE reads, giving one row per CDR3 protein. The repertoire holds more than 500,000 distinct CDR3 sequences, with about 5.4% as singletons. The sample comes from a study of CD8 T cells in ankylosing spondylitis. Study observations and caveats: Reports of some motif variants in reactive arthritis synovial fluid and blood predate this one. Clones that were linked to disease were CD8+ and were relatively rare in peripheral blood. For ankylosing spondylitis blood, a TCR beta motif of under ten highly homologous variants appeared characteristic. The clones that were linked to disease were reported to be significantly enriched in matched synovial fluid samples from ankylosing spondylitis patients.

Source material: blood, either unsorted or a sorted T cell fraction (not recorded which). The V gene is TRBV24-1, the J gene TRBJ2-1; D is perhaps TRBD1 (6 bases). This receptor was identified in a male donor with ankylosing spondylitis. The DNA for the CDR3 is TGTGCCACCAGTGACCCAGGGGCTAGACGCGATGAGCAGTTCTTC. It is translated as CATSDPGARRDEQFF.